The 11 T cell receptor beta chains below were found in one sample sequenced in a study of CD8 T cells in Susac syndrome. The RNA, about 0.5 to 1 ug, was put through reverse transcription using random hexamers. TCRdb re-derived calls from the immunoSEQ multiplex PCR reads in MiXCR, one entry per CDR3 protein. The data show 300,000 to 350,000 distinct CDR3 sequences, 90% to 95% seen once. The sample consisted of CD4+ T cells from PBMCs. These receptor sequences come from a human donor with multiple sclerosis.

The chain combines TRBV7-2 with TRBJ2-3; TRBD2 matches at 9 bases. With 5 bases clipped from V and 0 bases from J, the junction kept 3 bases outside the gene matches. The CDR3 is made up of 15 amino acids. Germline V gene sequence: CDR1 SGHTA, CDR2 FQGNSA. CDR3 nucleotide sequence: TGTGCCAGCAGCGCTAGCGGGATAAGCACAGATACGCAGTATTTT. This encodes CASSASGISTDTQYF.

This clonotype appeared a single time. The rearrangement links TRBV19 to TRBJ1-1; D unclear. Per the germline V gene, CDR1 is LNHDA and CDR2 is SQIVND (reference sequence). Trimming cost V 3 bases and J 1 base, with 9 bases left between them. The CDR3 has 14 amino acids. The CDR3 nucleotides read TGTGCCAGTAGTATCTCAACAGCGAACACTGAAGCTTTCTTT. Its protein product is CASSISTANTEAFF. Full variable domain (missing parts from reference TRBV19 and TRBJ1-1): DGGITQSPKYLFRKEGQNVTLSCEQNLNHDAMYWYRQDPGQGLRLIYYSQIVNDFQKGDIAEGYSVSREKKESFPLTVTSAQKNPTAFYLCASSISTANTEAFFGQGTRLTVV.

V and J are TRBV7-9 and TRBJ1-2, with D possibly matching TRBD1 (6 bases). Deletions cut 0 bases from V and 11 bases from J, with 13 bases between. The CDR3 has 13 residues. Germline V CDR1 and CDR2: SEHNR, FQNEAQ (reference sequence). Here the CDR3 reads CASSLARDTYYTF. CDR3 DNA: TGTGCCAGCAGCTTAGCCCGGGACACCTATTACACCTTC. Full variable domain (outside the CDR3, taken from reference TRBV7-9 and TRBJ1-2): DTGVSQNPRHKITKRGQNVTFRCDPISEHNRLYWYRQTLGQGPEFLTYFQNEAQLEKSRLLSDRFSAERPKGSFSTLEIQRTEQGDSAMYLCASSLARDTYYTFGSGTRLTVV.

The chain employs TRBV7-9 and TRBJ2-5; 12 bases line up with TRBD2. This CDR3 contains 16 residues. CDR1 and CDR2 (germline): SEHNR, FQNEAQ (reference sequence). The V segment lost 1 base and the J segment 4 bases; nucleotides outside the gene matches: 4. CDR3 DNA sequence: TGTGCCAGCAGCTTAGGGCTAGCGGGGGGGCCAGAGACCCAGTACTTC. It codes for CASSLGLAGGPETQYF.

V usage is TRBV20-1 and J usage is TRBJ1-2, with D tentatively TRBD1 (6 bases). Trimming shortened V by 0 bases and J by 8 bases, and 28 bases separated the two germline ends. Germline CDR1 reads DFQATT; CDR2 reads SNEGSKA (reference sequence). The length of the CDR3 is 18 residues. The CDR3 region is CSARDRGGNRDVLGGYTF. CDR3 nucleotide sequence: TGCAGTGCTAGAGATCGGGGAGGAAACAGGGATGTTTTAGGCGGCTACACCTTC.

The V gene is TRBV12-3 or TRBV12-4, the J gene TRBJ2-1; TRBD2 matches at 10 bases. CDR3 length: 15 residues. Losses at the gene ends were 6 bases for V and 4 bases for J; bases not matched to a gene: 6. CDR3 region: CASSSGLAAYNEQFF. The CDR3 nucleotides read TGTGCCAGCAGCTCTGGACTAGCGGCTTACAATGAGCAGTTCTTC.

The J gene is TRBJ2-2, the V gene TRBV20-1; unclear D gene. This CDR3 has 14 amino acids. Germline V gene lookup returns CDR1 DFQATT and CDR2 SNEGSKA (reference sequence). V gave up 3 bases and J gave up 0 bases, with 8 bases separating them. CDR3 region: CSARPPSNTGELFF. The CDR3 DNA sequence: TGCAGTGCTAGGCCCCCATCGAACACCGGGGAGCTGTTTTTT.

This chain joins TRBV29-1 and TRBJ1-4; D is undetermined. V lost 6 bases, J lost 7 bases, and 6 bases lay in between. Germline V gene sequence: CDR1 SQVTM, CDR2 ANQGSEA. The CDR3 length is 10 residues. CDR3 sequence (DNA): TGCAGCGTCCCTCGTGAAAAACTGTTTTTT. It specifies CSVPREKLFF. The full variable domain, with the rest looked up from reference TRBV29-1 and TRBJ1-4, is SAVISQKPSRDICQRGTSLTIQCQVDSQVTMMFWYRQQPGQSLTLIATANQGSEATYESGFVIDKFPISRPNLTFSTLTVSNMSPEDSSIYLCSVPREKLFFGSGTQLSVL.

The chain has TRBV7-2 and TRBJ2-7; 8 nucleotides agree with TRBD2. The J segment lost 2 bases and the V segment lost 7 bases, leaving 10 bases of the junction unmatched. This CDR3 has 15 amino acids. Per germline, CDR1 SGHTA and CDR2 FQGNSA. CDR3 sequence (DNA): TGTGCCAGCAAACCTTCCGGAGCGGGAGCCTACGAGCAGTACTTC. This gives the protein CASKPSGAGAYEQYF.

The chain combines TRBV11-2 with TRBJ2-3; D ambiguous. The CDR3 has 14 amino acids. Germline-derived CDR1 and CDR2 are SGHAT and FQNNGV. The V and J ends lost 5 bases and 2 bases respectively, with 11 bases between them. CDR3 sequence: CASSLRAFTDTQYF. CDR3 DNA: TGTGCCAGCAGCCTGAGAGCCTTCACAGATACGCAGTATTTT.

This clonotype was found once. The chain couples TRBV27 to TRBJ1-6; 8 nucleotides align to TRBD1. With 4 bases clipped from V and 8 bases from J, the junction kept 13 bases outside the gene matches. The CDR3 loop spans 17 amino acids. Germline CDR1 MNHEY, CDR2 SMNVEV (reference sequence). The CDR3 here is CASSYGGGQGAHSPLHF. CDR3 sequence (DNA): TGTGCCAGCAGTTATGGTGGTGGGCAGGGGGCTCATTCACCCCTCCACTTT.